Each of the 32 T cell receptor beta chains below was sequenced from the same sample in a study of shared clonotypes between healthy human individuals. Produced via immunoSEQ multiplex PCR; TCRdb's table is partial and in-frame only. The repertoire consists of roughly 1,600,000 clones, with approximately 98.5% occurring once and the leading ten covering roughly 0.36%. Sequences were obtained from naive CD4+ T cells sorted from blood. Sample subset: CD45RA+ positively selected. The source of these receptors is a young man in good health.

Only a few counts were recorded for this clone. Other nucleotide sequences from this sample produce the same CDR3. The DNA of the CDR3 is TGTGCCAGCAGTTTAGCTAACTATGGCTACACCTTC. It translates to CASSLANYGYTF. The genes are TRBV28 and TRBJ1-2, with D uncertain. CDR1 is MDHEN and CDR2 is SYDVKM in the germline V gene. V was shortened by 2 bases and J by 0 bases, with 1 base between the two germline ends. This CDR3 spans 12 amino acids.

The chain combines TRBV29-1 with TRBJ2-7, with 9 nucleotides matching TRBD2. This CDR3 comprises 17 residues. The ends lost 1 base at V and 3 bases at J; junction bases unmatched: 13. Per germline, CDR1 SQVTM and CDR2 ANQGSEA. The CDR3 loop reads CSVEGSGLGSGSYEQYF. The CDR3 nucleotides are TGCAGCGTTGAAGGCTCCGGGCTCGGTAGCGGGAGCTACGAGCAGTACTTC.

This chain connects TRBV18 to TRBJ2-4; TRBD1 or TRBD2 may be the D gene (5 bases each). Germline V gene lookup returns CDR1 KGHSH and CDR2 LQKENI. V was pared by 7 bases and J by 7 bases, with 14 bases between. The CDR3 runs 13 residues. CDR3 bases: TGTGCCAGCTTATCACACGAGGGGAACATTCAGTACTTC. This codes for CASLSHEGNIQYF.

The chain joins TRBV28 to TRBJ1-4; TRBD1 is a possible D gene (6 bases). Germline CDR1 is MDHEN and CDR2 is SYDVKM. CDR3 length: 13 amino acids. The V gene lost 6 bases and the J gene lost 3 bases, with 8 bases spanning the gap. Here the CDR3 DNA reads TGTGCCAGCAGGGACAGACCTAATGAAAAACTGTTTTTT. It yields the protein CASRDRPNEKLFF.

V usage is TRBV28 and J usage is TRBJ2-2, with D unresolved. Germline V lookup: CDR1 MDHEN, CDR2 SYDVKM. The CDR3 consists of 14 residues. Between the trimmed V and J ends, which lost 1 base and 11 bases, there was a span of 14 bases. The CDR3 spells CASSLFGTARELFF. As DNA, the CDR3 is TGTGCCAGCAGTTTATTTGGTACGGCCAGAGAGCTGTTTTTT.

V and J are TRBV27 and TRBJ1-2; D is possibly TRBD1 (5 bases). Trimming shortened V by 0 bases and J by 7 bases, and 15 bases separated the two germline ends. Germline values: CDR1 MNHEY, CDR2 SMNVEV (reference sequence). The CDR3 contains 15 residues. In nucleotides, the CDR3 is TGTGCCAGCAGTTTATCTCCACCGACAGCGAGTGGCTACACCTTC. The encoded protein is CASSLSPPTASGYTF.

V is TRBV29-1 and J is TRBJ2-7, with 10 nucleotides matching TRBD2. This CDR3 has 16 residues. Germline CDR1 is SQVTM and CDR2 is ANQGSEA. With 1 base clipped from V and 3 bases from J, the junction kept 9 bases outside the gene matches. The CDR3 here is CSVEGVIAGGRYEQYF. CDR3 in DNA: TGCAGCGTTGAAGGGGTGATAGCGGGAGGACGCTACGAGCAGTACTTC.

Points on this clone: This same CDR3 is encoded by further DNA sequences in the sample. The CDR3 DNA sequence: TGCAGCGTGAAGGGACAGTTGAACACTGAAGCTTTCTTT. As protein: CSVKGQLNTEAFF. The rearrangement links TRBV29-1 to TRBJ1-1; TRBD1 matches 7 bases. This CDR3 has 13 residues. Per germline, CDR1 SQVTM and CDR2 ANQGSEA. With 6 bases clipped from V and 0 bases from J, the junction kept 4 bases outside the gene matches.

The rearrangement joins TRBV7-6 to TRBJ2-2; the match to TRBD1 covers 10 bases. The CDR3 is 16 residues long. Germline CDR1 and CDR2: SGHVS and FNYEAQ. The junction had 4 bases not matched to a gene; V was cut back by 3 bases and J by 3 bases. CDR3: CASSLTGGDHTGELFF. In nucleotides, the CDR3 is TGTGCCAGCAGCTTGACAGGGGGCGATCACACCGGGGAGCTGTTTTTT.

This chain links TRBV11-3 with TRBJ2-3; 14 bases are a match to TRBD2. V dropped 1 base and J dropped 0; count of bases not matched to a gene: 9. Germline V gene lookup returns CDR1 SGHNT and CDR2 YENEEA. This CDR3 spans 20 amino acids. CDR3 residues: CASSLGLGTSGRGSTDTQYF. CDR3 sequence (DNA): TGTGCCAGCAGCTTAGGACTCGGGACTAGCGGGAGAGGGAGCACAGATACGCAGTATTTT.

This clone occurred once. This rearrangement joins TRBV28 to TRBJ2-5, with D unclear. Trimming removed 3 bases at V and 2 bases at J, with 7 bases between. Germline V gene sequence: CDR1 MDHEN, CDR2 SYDVKM. The CDR3 has 13 amino acids. CDR3 sequence (DNA): TGTGCCAGCAGTTTGTTGGGACAAGAGACCCAGTACTTC. It encodes CASSLLGQETQYF.

This chain uses TRBV29-1 with TRBJ2-1; D gene uncertain. This CDR3 spans 12 amino acids. Per the germline V gene, CDR1 is SQVTM and CDR2 is ANQGSEA. Trimming took 7 bases from V and 1 from J, leaving 8 bases between them. CDR3 coding DNA: TGCAGCGCCCTTCTTTCCTACAATGAGCAGTTCTTC. Its protein is CSALLSYNEQFF.

J is TRBJ1-1 and V is TRBV7-2; 8 nucleotides agree with TRBD1. Germline V CDR1 and CDR2: SGHTA, FQGNSA. V lost 6 bases, J lost 6 bases, and 6 bases stayed unmatched. The CDR3 is 13 amino acids. The CDR3 coding sequence is TGTGCCAGCAGACAGACAGGGGCCCCTGAAGCTTTCTTT. Amino acid sequence: CASRQTGAPEAFF.

This chain's CDR3 is CASSQTGLSAEAFF. The CDR3 DNA sequence: TGTGCCAGCAGTCAAACAGGGTTAAGTGCTGAAGCTTTCTTT. The chain is built from TRBV6-5 and TRBJ1-1, with D perhaps TRBD1 (6 bases). The CDR3 length is 14 residues. V gave up 5 bases and J gave up 6 bases, with 16 bases separating them. Germline CDR1 reads MNHEY; CDR2 reads SVGAGI.

Written as DNA, the CDR3 is TGTGCCAGCTCACCAGTATCGATCGGAGGGGGGTACAATGAGCAGTTCTTC. Translation gives CASSPVSIGGGYNEQFF. V usage is TRBV18 and J usage is TRBJ2-1, with D possibly being TRBD1 or TRBD2 (6 bases each). V dropped 2 bases and J dropped 4 bases, with 18 bases sitting between them. Germline CDR1 and CDR2: KGHSH and LQKENI. This CDR3 has 17 residues.

DNA of the CDR3: TGTGCCAGCAGTTTTAGAAGGACTGGACCTAATGAAAAACTGTTTTTT. It is translated as CASSFRRTGPNEKLFF. The rearrangement links TRBV11-2 to TRBJ1-4; D is ambiguous. In germline, CDR1 is SGHAT, CDR2 FQNNGV. There are 16 residues in the CDR3. Trimming cost V 6 bases and J 3 bases, with 17 bases left between them. Together with reference TRBV11-2 and TRBJ1-4, the CDR3 gives the full variable domain: EAGVAQSPRYKIIEKRQSVAFWCNPISGHATLYWYQQILGQGPKLLIQFQNNGVVDDSQLPKDRFSAERLKGVDSTLKIQPAKLEDSAVYLCASSFRRTGPNEKLFFGSGTQLSVL.

This chain uses TRBV6-5 with TRBJ2-5; no firm D call. V gave up 2 bases and J gave up 4 bases, with 11 bases separating them. Germline V lookup: CDR1 MNHEY, CDR2 SVGAGI. The CDR3 totals 14 residues. The CDR3 region is CASSYLELPETQYF. CDR3 in DNA: TGTGCCAGCAGTTACCTGGAACTTCCAGAGACCCAGTACTTC.

The V call is TRBV5-1, the J call TRBJ1-5, with 11 nucleotides matching TRBD1. This CDR3 region has 14 residues. V trimming: 1 base; J trimming: 10 bases; junction bases outside the gene matches: 4. Per germline, CDR1 SGHRS and CDR2 YFSETQ. In DNA form, the CDR3 reads TGCGCCAGCAGCTTGATGGGACAGGGGGGTCCCCAGCATTTT. Its protein product is CASSLMGQGGPQHF.

V gene TRBV11-2 combines with J gene TRBJ2-3, with a tentative D call TRBD2 (5 bases). This CDR3 is 16 amino acids long. Germline CDR1 reads SGHAT; CDR2 reads FQNNGV. The germline V and J ends were trimmed by 3 bases and 0 bases, with 13 bases remaining between them. The DNA of the CDR3 is TGTGCCAGCAGCTTCGGCGGGCACTCTAGCACAGATACGCAGTATTTT. Its protein product is CASSFGGHSSTDTQYF.

To note about this clone: The same CDR3 can be traced to other DNA sequences in this sample. This chain links TRBV2 with TRBJ2-7, with 9 positions matching TRBD1. The CDR3 consists of 14 residues. Germline values: CDR1 SNHLY, CDR2 FYNNEI. The V segment lost 5 bases and the J segment 4 bases; nucleotides outside the gene matches: 6. CDR3: CASSSGQGSYEQYF. The CDR3 DNA reads TGTGCCAGCAGTTCAGGACAGGGGTCGTACGAGCAGTACTTC.

The chain carries TRBV4-1 and TRBJ2-7; D is unclear. V gave up 0 bases and J gave up 2 bases, with 8 bases separating them. CDR3 length equals 14 residues. Germline CDR1 MGHRA, CDR2 YSYEKL. The DNA of the CDR3 is TGCGCCAGCAGCCAAGATGGGCGAACCTACGAGCAGTACTTC. Protein: CASSQDGRTYEQYF.

The V gene is TRBV5-1, the J gene TRBJ1-3; D gene ambiguous. Germline V lookup: CDR1 SGHRS, CDR2 YFSETQ. This CDR3 has 15 residues. Trimming pared 4 bases from V and 1 base from J, leaving 12 bases between. The CDR3 DNA reads TGCGCCAGCAGCCCGGCGCCCGTTTCTGGAAACACCATATATTTT. Protein product: CASSPAPVSGNTIYF.

The chain links TRBV6-6 to TRBJ1-2; D gene ambiguous. This CDR3 is built from 14 residues. Per the germline V gene, CDR1 is MNHNY and CDR2 is SVGAGI (reference sequence). The germline V and J ends were trimmed by 0 bases and 7 bases, with 12 bases remaining between them. CDR3 region: CASSYSAGPSGYTF. In DNA form, the CDR3 reads TGTGCCAGCAGTTACTCGGCAGGCCCGAGTGGCTACACCTTC.

This chain uses TRBV27 with TRBJ2-7, with a tentative D call TRBD1 (7 bases). Germline lookup yields CDR1 MNHEY and CDR2 SMNVEV (reference sequence). The CDR3 extends over 15 amino acids. With 6 bases removed from V and 4 bases from J, the gap between germline ends came to 19 bases. The CDR3 DNA reads as TGTGCCAGCAGACCCCACAGGGGAGGCTTATACGAGCAGTACTTC. Its translation is CASRPHRGGLYEQYF.

V and J are TRBV29-1 and TRBJ1-1; D possibly corresponds to TRBD1 (5 bases). The germline gives CDR1 SQVTM, CDR2 ANQGSEA. The CDR3 covers 15 residues. V was shortened by 3 bases and J by 5 bases, with 19 bases between the two germline ends. CDR3 coding DNA: TGCAGCGTTGAGTCGGGGCCCCGATGGGTTACTGAAGCTTTCTTT. This sequence encodes CSVESGPRWVTEAFF.

This chain connects TRBV5-6 to TRBJ1-2, with a possible D match to TRBD1 (5 bases). Germline CDR1 reads SGHDT; CDR2 reads YYEEEE. Trimming removed 9 bases at V and 4 bases at J, with 19 bases between. CDR3 length equals 14 residues. The CDR3 spells CATGWGRPVYGYTF. The CDR3 DNA follows: TGTGCCACCGGTTGGGGCAGGCCCGTCTATGGCTACACCTTC.

The V and J genes are TRBV5-1 and TRBJ2-2; 7 positions agree with TRBD1. The CDR3 consists of 14 residues. The trim removed 6 bases at V and 0 bases at J, leaving 2 bases unmatched. Germline V gives CDR1 SGHRS, CDR2 YFSETQ. The CDR3 DNA sequence: TGCGCCAGCACGACAGGGTCGAACACCGGGGAGCTGTTTTTT. Translation: CASTTGSNTGELFF. The variable domain in full, with the rest retrieved from reference TRBV5-1 and TRBJ2-2, is KAGVTQTPRYLIKTRGQQVTLSCSPISGHRSVSWYQQTPGQGLQFLFEYFSETQRNKGNFPGRFSGRQFSNSRSEMNVSTLELGDSALYLCASTTGSNTGELFFGEGSRLTVL.

The CDR3 DNA reads as TGTGCCAGCTCACCCGGGACAGGGCGGCTAGGGGTTCTCTACAATGAGCAGTTCTTC. Protein: CASSPGTGRLGVLYNEQFF. The chain links TRBV18 to TRBJ2-1; 9 positions agree with TRBD1. V lost 3 bases to trimming and J lost 3 bases; unmatched junction nucleotides: 15. Germline values: CDR1 KGHSH, CDR2 LQKENI. This CDR3 comprises 19 residues.

This clone was detected only once. The rearrangement links TRBV2 to TRBJ2-3, with D maybe TRBD1 (5 bases). Germline values: CDR1 SNHLY, CDR2 FYNNEI. V lost 7 bases, J lost 0 bases, and 14 bases lay in between. This CDR3 has 15 amino acids. The CDR3 coding sequence is TGTGCCAGCACGCGGATGGGGCCTAGCACAGATACGCAGTATTTT. This codes for CASTRMGPSTDTQYF.

V is TRBV4-2 and J is TRBJ1-5, with 9 bases identical to TRBD1. CDR3 length equals 17 residues. V lost 1 base to trimming and J lost 6 bases; unmatched junction nucleotides: 10. Per germline, CDR1 LGHNA and CDR2 YNFKEQ. CDR3 loop: CASSQADRDRVIQPQHF. CDR3 in DNA: TGTGCCAGCAGCCAAGCGGATCGGGACAGGGTGATTCAGCCCCAGCATTTT.

V is TRBV5-6 and J is TRBJ2-3; unclear D gene. The CDR3 contains 12 residues. Germline assignment: CDR1 SGHDT and CDR2 YYEEEE. The V gene lost 5 bases and the J gene lost 6 bases, with 10 bases spanning the gap. The CDR3 here is CASRQYEDTQYF. As DNA, the CDR3 is TGTGCCAGCAGGCAATACGAGGATACGCAGTATTTT.

The gene calls are TRBV5-1 and TRBJ2-5; the D gene is possibly TRBD1 (5 bases). Per germline, CDR1 SGHRS and CDR2 YFSETQ. CDR3 length: 15 residues. Trimming stripped 0 bases from V and 5 bases from J, with 14 bases between. CDR3 bases: TGCGCCAGCAGCTTGGGCCTGGACATTGTGGAGACCCAGTACTTC. Protein: CASSLGLDIVETQYF.